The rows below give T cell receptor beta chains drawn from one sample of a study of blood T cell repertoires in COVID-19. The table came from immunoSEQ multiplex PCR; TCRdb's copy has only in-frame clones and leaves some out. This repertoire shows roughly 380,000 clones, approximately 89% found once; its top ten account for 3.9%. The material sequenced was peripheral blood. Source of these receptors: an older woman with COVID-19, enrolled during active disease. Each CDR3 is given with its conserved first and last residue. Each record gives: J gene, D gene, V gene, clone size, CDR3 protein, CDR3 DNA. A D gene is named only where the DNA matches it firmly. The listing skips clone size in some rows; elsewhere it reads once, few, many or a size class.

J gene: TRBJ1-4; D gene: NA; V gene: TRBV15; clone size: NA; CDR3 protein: CATSRPGDEKLFF; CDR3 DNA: TGTGCCACCAGCAGACCGGGGGATGAAAAACTGTTTTTT
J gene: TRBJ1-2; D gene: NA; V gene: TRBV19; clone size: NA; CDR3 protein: CASSAQGRGNYGYTF; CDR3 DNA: TGTGCCAGTAGTGCCCAGGGGAGGGGTAACTATGGCTACACCTTC
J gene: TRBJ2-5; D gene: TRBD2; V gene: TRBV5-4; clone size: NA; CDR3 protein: CASSLSGGSQETQYF; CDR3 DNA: TGTGCCAGCAGCTTGAGCGGGGGGAGCCAAGAGACCCAGTACTTC
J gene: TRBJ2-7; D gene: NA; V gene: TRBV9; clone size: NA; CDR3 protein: CASSPWPQSYEQYF; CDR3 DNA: TGTGCCAGTTCCCCTTGGCCCCAAAGTTACGAGCAGTACTTC
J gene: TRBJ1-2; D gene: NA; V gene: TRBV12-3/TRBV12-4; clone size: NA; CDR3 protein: CASRISDSGYTF; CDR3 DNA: TGTGCCAGCAGAATCTCGGACAGTGGCTACACCTTC
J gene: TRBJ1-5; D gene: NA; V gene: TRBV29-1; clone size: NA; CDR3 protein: CSVRDNLDQPQHF; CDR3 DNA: TGCAGCGTCCGGGACAACCTAGATCAGCCCCAGCATTTT
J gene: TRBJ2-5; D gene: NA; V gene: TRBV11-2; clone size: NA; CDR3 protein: CASSLVAHSGWQETQYF; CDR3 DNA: TGTGCCAGCAGCTTAGTTGCCCACTCAGGGTGGCAAGAGACCCAGTACTTC
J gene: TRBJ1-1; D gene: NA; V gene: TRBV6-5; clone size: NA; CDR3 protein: CASNLVPAATEAFF; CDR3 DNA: TGTGCCAGCAACCTCGTTCCGGCGGCGACTGAAGCTTTCTTT
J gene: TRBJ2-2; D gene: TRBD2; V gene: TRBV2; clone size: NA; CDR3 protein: CASSDPQGLLTGELFF; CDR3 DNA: TGTGCCAGCAGTGATCCCCAGGGACTACTCACCGGGGAGCTGTTTTTT
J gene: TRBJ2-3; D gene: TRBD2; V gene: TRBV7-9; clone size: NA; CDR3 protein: CASSLTSGGADTQYF; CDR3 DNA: TGTGCCAGCAGCTTAACTAGCGGGGGGGCAGATACGCAGTATTTT
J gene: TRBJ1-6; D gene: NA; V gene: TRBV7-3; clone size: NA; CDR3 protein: CASSLLFNSPLHF; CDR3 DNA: TGTGCCAGCAGCTTACTGTTCAATTCACCCCTCCACTTT
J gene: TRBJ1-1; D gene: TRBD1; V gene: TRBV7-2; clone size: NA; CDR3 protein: CASSPTGGSTEAFF; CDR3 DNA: TGTGCCAGCAGCCCCACAGGGGGAAGCACTGAAGCTTTCTTT
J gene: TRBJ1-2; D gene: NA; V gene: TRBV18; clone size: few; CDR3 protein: CASSQLPRGGGYTF; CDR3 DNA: TGTGCCAGCTCACAACTCCCTAGGGGTGGAGGCTACACCTTC
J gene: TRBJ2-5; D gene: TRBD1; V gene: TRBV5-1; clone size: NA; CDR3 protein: CASSLPRTGLETQYF; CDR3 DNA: TGCGCCAGCAGCTTGCCCCGGACAGGGTTGGAGACCCAGTACTTC
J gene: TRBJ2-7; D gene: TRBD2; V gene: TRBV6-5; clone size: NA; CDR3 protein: CAGRPSGGAYEQYF; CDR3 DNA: TGTGCCGGCCGGCCTAGCGGGGGGGCCTACGAGCAGTACTTC
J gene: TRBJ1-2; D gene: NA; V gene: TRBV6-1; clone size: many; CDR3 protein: CASSEARANYGYTF; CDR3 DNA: TGTGCCAGCAGTGAGGCCAGGGCTAACTATGGCTACACCTTC
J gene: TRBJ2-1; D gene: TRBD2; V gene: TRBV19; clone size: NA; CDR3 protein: CASSIRGAGAGDEQFF; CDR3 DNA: TGTGCCAGTAGTATAAGAGGAGCGGGGGCGGGAGATGAGCAGTTCTTC
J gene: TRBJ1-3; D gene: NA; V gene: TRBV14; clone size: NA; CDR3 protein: CASSQESSSGNTIYF; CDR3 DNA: TGTGCCAGCAGCCAAGAATCCAGCTCTGGAAACACCATATATTTT
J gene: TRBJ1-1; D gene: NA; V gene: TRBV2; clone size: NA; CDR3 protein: CASRADFNTEAFF; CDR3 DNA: TGTGCCAGCAGGGCGGACTTTAACACTGAAGCTTTCTTT
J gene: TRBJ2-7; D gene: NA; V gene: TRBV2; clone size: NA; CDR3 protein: CASSEIREPYEQYF; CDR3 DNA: TGTGCCAGCAGTGAGATTCGGGAGCCCTACGAGCAGTACTTC
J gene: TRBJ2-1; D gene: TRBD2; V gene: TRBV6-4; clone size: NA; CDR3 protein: CASSVLAGGYNEQFF; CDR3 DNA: TGTGCCAGCAGTGTACTAGCGGGGGGGTATAATGAGCAGTTCTTC
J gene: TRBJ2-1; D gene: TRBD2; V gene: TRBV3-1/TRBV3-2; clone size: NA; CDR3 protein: CASSQRGGAYNEQFF; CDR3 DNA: TGTGCCAGCAGCCAACGCGGGGGGGCTTACAATGAGCAGTTCTTC
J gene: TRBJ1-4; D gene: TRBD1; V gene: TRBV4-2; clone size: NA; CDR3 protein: CASSQEGGQGGEKLFF; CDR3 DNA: TGTGCCAGCAGCCAGGAAGGGGGACAGGGTGGAGAAAAACTGTTTTTT
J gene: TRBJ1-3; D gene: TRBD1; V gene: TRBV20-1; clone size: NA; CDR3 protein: CSASDRAGNTIYF; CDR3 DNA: TGCAGTGCTAGTGACAGGGCTGGAAACACCATATATTTT
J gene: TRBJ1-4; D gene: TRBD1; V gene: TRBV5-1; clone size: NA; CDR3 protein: CASSLGTGGSELFF; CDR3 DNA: TGCGCCAGCAGCTTGGGGACAGGGGGGTCGGAACTGTTTTTT
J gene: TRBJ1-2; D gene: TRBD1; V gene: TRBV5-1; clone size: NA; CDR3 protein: CASSTRTGGNYGYTF; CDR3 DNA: TGCGCCAGCAGCACTCGGACAGGGGGCAACTATGGCTACACCTTC
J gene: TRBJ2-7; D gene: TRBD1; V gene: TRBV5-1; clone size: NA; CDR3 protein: CASSLVGQGAYEQYF; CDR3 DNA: TGCGCCAGCAGCTTGGTGGGACAGGGGGCCTACGAGCAGTACTTC
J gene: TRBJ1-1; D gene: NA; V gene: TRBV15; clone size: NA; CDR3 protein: CATSTNRNTEAFF; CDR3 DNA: TGTGCCACCAGCACTAACAGGAACACTGAAGCTTTCTTT
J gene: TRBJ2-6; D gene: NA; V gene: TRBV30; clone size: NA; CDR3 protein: CAWSVLRTSSGANVLTF; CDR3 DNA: TGTGCCTGGAGTGTACTGAGGACTTCCTCTGGGGCCAACGTCCTGACTTTC
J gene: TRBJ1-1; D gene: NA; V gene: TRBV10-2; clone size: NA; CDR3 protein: CASSESALGEAFF; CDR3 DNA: TGCGCCAGCAGTGAGTCCGCTCTCGGGGAAGCTTTCTTT
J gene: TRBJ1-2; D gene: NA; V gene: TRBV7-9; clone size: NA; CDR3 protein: CASSFLGVNGYTF; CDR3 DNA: TGTGCCAGCAGCTTTCTCGGGGTCAATGGCTACACCTTC
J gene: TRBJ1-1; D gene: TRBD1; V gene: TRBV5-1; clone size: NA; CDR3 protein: CASSLAGGESTEAFF; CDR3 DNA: TGCGCCAGCAGCTTGGCAGGGGGCGAAAGCACTGAAGCTTTCTTT
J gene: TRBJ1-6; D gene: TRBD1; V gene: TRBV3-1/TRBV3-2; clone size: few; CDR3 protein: CASEPGQHNSPLHF; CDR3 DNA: TGTGCCAGCGAACCGGGACAGCATAATTCACCCCTCCACTTT
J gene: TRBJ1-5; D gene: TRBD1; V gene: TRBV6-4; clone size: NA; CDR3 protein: CASIRDRTSTANQPQHF; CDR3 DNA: TGTGCCAGCATCCGGGACAGGACCTCCACAGCCAATCAGCCCCAGCATTTT
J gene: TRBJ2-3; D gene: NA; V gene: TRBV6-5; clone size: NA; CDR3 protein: CASRTGQDTDTQYF; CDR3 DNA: TGTGCCAGCAGGACCGGACAAGACACAGATACGCAGTATTTT
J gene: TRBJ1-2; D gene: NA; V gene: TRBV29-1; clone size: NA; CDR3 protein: CSVGEDYGYTF; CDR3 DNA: TGCAGCGTTGGGGAGGACTATGGCTACACCTTC
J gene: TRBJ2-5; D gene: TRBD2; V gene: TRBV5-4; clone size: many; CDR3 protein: CASSLVDGGAKEETQYF; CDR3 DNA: TGTGCCAGCAGCTTGGTGGACGGGGGGGCGAAGGAAGAGACCCAGTACTTC
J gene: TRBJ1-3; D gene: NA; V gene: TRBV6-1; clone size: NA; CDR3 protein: CATRGGGTGNTIYF; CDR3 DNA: TGTGCCACCCGGGGAGGGGGTACTGGAAACACCATATATTTT
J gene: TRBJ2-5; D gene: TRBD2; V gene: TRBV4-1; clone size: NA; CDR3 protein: CASSQEVASGGGYQETQYF; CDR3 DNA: TGCGCCAGCAGCCAAGAAGTGGCTAGCGGGGGGGGCTATCAAGAGACCCAGTACTTC
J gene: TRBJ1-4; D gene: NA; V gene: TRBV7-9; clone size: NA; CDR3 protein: CASSSNRATNEKLFF; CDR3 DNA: TGTGCCAGCAGCTCCAACCGGGCAACTAATGAAAAACTGTTTTTT
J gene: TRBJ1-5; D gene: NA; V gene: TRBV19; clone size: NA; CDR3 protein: CASRKGQYQPQHF; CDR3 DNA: TGTGCCAGTAGGAAAGGACAGTATCAGCCCCAGCATTTT
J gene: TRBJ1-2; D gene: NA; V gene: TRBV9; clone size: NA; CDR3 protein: CASSVGEVYGYTF; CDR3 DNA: TGTGCCAGCAGCGTAGGAGAAGTCTATGGCTACACCTTC
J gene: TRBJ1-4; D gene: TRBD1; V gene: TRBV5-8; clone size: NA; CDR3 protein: CASSSNDRGQEKLFF; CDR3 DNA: TGTGCCAGCAGCTCAAACGACAGGGGGCAAGAAAAACTGTTTTTT
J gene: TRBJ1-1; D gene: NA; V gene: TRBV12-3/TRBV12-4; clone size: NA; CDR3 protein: CASHLQGNTEAFF; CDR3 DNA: TGTGCCAGTCATCTACAGGGGAACACTGAAGCTTTCTTT